The 27 T cell receptor beta chains given below trace back to one sample, sequenced in a study of blood T cell repertoires in COVID-19. Some clones are missing from TCRdb's copy, which holds only in-frame ones; the method was immunoSEQ multiplex PCR. The table lists about 270,000 clones, 86% of them singletons. Input material: peripheral blood. The origin of the receptors is a man in his forties or fifties who had recovered from COVID-19.

V and J are TRBV24-1 and TRBJ2-3, with TRBD1 matching 9 bases. CDR1 is KGHDR and CDR2 is SFDVKD in the germline V gene. V shed 2 bases, J shed 7 bases, and the junction held 6 bases outside the gene matches. This CDR3 contains 15 residues. The CDR3 region is CATSDWDRVGNTQYF. The CDR3 coding sequence is TGTGCCACCAGTGATTGGGACAGGGTTGGAAATACGCAGTATTTT.

The V and J genes are TRBV10-3 and TRBJ1-3; 7 nucleotides align to TRBD1. CDR1 and CDR2 (germline): ENHRY, SYGVKD. This CDR3 is built from 16 residues. With V trimmed by 9 bases and J by 0 bases, 11 bases remained unmatched. CDR3 loop: CAMTDRQGGSGNTIYF. DNA for the CDR3: TGTGCCATGACTGACCGACAGGGAGGCTCTGGAAACACCATATATTTT.

The rearrangement joins TRBV5-6 to TRBJ2-7; a possible D gene is TRBD1 (5 bases). Germline V CDR1 and CDR2: SGHDT, YYEEEE. CDR3 length equals 14 residues. Trimming removed 0 bases at V and 3 bases at J, with 10 bases between. The CDR3, as DNA: TGTGCCAGCAGCTTGGGACAGCTAGTCTACGAGCAGTACTTC. Its protein product is CASSLGQLVYEQYF.

The chain combines TRBV10-3 with TRBJ1-2; 8 bases are a match to TRBD1. The trim removed 10 bases at V and 5 bases at J, leaving 12 bases unmatched. There are 14 residues in the CDR3. The germline V gene encodes CDR1 ENHRY and CDR2 SYGVKD. The CDR3 is CASWGQGADYGYTF. In nucleotides, the CDR3 is TGTGCCAGCTGGGGCCAGGGGGCAGATTATGGCTACACCTTC.

A single count supports this clone. The chain joins TRBV19 to TRBJ1-5; D gene unclear. CDR3 length: 14 residues. Trimming removed 3 bases from V and 0 bases from J, with 6 bases in between. In germline, CDR1 is LNHDA, CDR2 SQIVND (reference sequence). CDR3 sequence reads: CASSILNSNQPQHF. In DNA form, the CDR3 reads TGTGCCAGTAGTATCTTAAATAGCAATCAGCCCCAGCATTTT.

The V gene is TRBV7-8, the J gene TRBJ1-5; TRBD1 matches 8 bases. Trimming at V came to 1 base and at J to 6 bases, leaving 11 bases not matched to a gene. Looked up from germline, CDR1 is SGHVS and CDR2 is FQNEAQ. This CDR3 has 17 amino acids. CDR3 nucleotides: TGTGCCAGCAGCTTAGGATCAGGGGGCCTTTGGGGTCAGCCCCAGCATTTT. Translated: CASSLGSGGLWGQPQHF.

The rearrangement links TRBV5-1 to TRBJ2-5, with 13 bases aligning to TRBD2. This CDR3 is 19 amino acids long. Trimming cost V 4 bases and J 2 bases; bases outside gene matches: 14. Germline lookup yields CDR1 SGHRS and CDR2 YFSETQ. CDR3 DNA: TGCGCCAGCAGCCCCCGCCCCACTACTAGCGGGAGGGCGCAAGAGACCCAGTACTTC. This translates into CASSPRPTTSGRAQETQYF.

The genes are TRBV2 and TRBJ2-2, with 8 bases that match TRBD2. This CDR3 comprises 16 residues. Germline lookup yields CDR1 SNHLY and CDR2 FYNNEI. V trimming: 7 bases; J trimming: 5 bases; junction bases outside the gene matches: 12. The CDR3 loop is CASTGGAAEVTGELFF. The CDR3 coding sequence is TGTGCCAGCACGGGGGGGGCTGCCGAAGTGACCGGGGAGCTGTTTTTT.

This chain connects TRBV7-2 to TRBJ2-2; D ambiguous. Germline-derived CDR1 and CDR2 are SGHTA and FQGNSA. Trimming pared 1 base from V and 2 bases from J, leaving 14 bases between. CDR3 length equals 17 residues. The CDR3 bases are TGTGCCAGCAGCTTAGTACTACCCCCTCTCAACACCGGGGAGCTGTTTTTT. Protein product: CASSLVLPPLNTGELFF. Variable domain in full (rest from reference TRBV7-2 and TRBJ2-2): GAGVSQSPSNKVTEKGKDVELRCDPISGHTALYWYRQSLGQGLEFLIYFQGNSAPDKSGLPSDRFSAERTGGSVSTLTIQRTQQEDSAVYLCASSLVLPPLNTGELFFGEGSRLTVL.

The rearrangement joins TRBV29-1 to TRBJ1-2; D is unclear. The CDR3 spans 14 residues. Trimming removed 1 base from V and 4 bases from J, with 13 bases in between. Germline values: CDR1 SQVTM, CDR2 ANQGSEA. In DNA, the CDR3 is TGCAGCGTTGAAGGTATACCGGCGGGCTATGGCTACACCTTC. Its protein product is CSVEGIPAGYGYTF.

The rearrangement joins TRBV9 to TRBJ2-2; TRBD2 matches at 9 bases. This CDR3 contains 16 residues. The V gene end was trimmed by 3 bases and the J gene end by 6 bases; junction bases not matched to a gene: 9. Germline assignment: CDR1 SGDLS and CDR2 YYNGEE. In DNA form, the CDR3 reads TGTGCCAGCAGCGGGGCGGCTAGCGGGGTTCCCGGGGAGCTGTTTTTT. Its protein product is CASSGAASGVPGELFF. Together with reference TRBV9 and TRBJ2-2, the CDR3 gives the full variable domain: DSGVTQTPKHLITATGQRVTLRCSPRSGDLSVYWYQQSLDQGLQFLIQYYNGEERAKGNILERFSAQQFPDLHSELNLSSLELGDSALYFCASSGAASGVPGELFFGEGSRLTVL.

J is TRBJ2-3 and V is TRBV5-1; 9 positions agree with TRBD2. The V and J ends lost 0 bases and 5 bases, in that order; junction bases with no gene match: 16. The germline CDR1 and CDR2 sequences are SGHRS and YFSETQ. The CDR3 has 19 residues. The CDR3 DNA reads TGCGCCAGCAGCTTGGCCAGGCAGCGGGGGGTACCTCTGGGAGATACGCAGTATTTT. Translated, it gives CASSLARQRGVPLGDTQYF.

The gene calls are TRBV19 and TRBJ2-5; D perhaps matches TRBD1 (5 bases). V was pared by 4 bases and J by 5 bases, with 8 bases between. The CDR3 length is 12 residues. Germline CDR1 is LNHDA and CDR2 is SQIVND (reference sequence). The CDR3 DNA is TGTGCCAGTAGTAAGGGGTCGGAGACCCAGTACTTC. It yields the protein CASSKGSETQYF.

The CDR3 loop is CASSLKGMNTEAFF. CDR3 sequence (DNA): TGCGCCAGCAGCTTGAAGGGGATGAACACTGAAGCTTTCTTT. The chain combines TRBV5-1 with TRBJ1-1; possibly TRBD1 for D (5 bases). CDR1 SGHRS and CDR2 YFSETQ come from the germline V gene. This CDR3 contains 14 residues. Trimming removed 1 base at V and 0 bases at J, with 7 bases between.

The chain joins TRBV12-5 to TRBJ2-1; D uncertain. Germline CDR1 and CDR2: LGHNT and FRNRAP. The CDR3 extends over 15 amino acids. V was cut by 3 bases and J by 2 bases, with 11 bases left in between. CDR3 protein: CASGFLVWPYNEQFF. CDR3 in DNA: TGTGCTAGTGGTTTTCTAGTATGGCCCTACAATGAGCAGTTCTTC.

This chain links TRBV2 with TRBJ2-3, with 13 positions matching TRBD2. With 8 bases clipped from V and 1 base from J, the junction kept 9 bases outside the gene matches. Germline assignment: CDR1 SNHLY and CDR2 FYNNEI. This CDR3 has 17 residues. CDR3 coding DNA: TGTGCCAGCCTTGGGACTAGCGGGGAATGGGGCACAGATACGCAGTATTTT. Translating it yields CASLGTSGEWGTDTQYF.

This rearrangement joins TRBV27 to TRBJ2-1; 14 nucleotides line up with TRBD2. Trimming removed 5 bases from V and 6 bases from J; junction bases left unmatched: 12. Germline V gene data show CDR1 as MNHEY and CDR2 as SMNVEV (reference sequence). The CDR3 length is 18 residues. In nucleotides, the CDR3 is TGTGCCAGCAGTCTCCGACCCGGGACTAGCGGGAGTGGCAATGAGCAGTTCTTC. This encodes CASSLRPGTSGSGNEQFF.

The genes are TRBV5-1 and TRBJ2-3; D is unclear. The CDR3 has 16 amino acids. CDR1 SGHRS and CDR2 YFSETQ come from the germline V gene. The V and J ends lost 0 bases and 0 bases respectively, with 11 bases between them. As DNA, the CDR3 is TGCGCCAGCAGCTTGGTGGGCATCGAGAGCACAGATACGCAGTATTTT. Amino acid sequence: CASSLVGIESTDTQYF.

DNA for the CDR3: TGTGCCAGCAGCTTGAGGGGCCAAGAGACCCAGTACTTC. This encodes CASSLRGQETQYF. This rearrangement joins TRBV5-6 to TRBJ2-5, with TRBD1 as a possible D gene (5 bases). This CDR3 has 13 residues. V lost 1 base, J lost 1 base, and 5 bases lay in between. Germline loops: CDR1 SGHDT, CDR2 YYEEEE.

This rearrangement joins TRBV30 to TRBJ1-3; D is unresolved. The V end lost 2 bases, the J end lost 3 bases, and 11 bases lay between the germline ends. Germline V gives CDR1 GTSNPN, CDR2 SVGIG (reference sequence). This CDR3 region has 14 residues. Written as DNA, the CDR3 is TGTGCCTGGAGTCCCGGGGTATTTGGAAACACCATATATTTT. This sequence encodes CAWSPGVFGNTIYF.

The chain has TRBV2 and TRBJ2-3; the D gene is possibly TRBD1 (5 bases). The CDR3 length is 17 residues. V was clipped by 3 bases and J by 0 bases, with 16 bases between them. Germline V gives CDR1 SNHLY, CDR2 FYNNEI. The CDR3: CASSDPPGYRSTDTQYF. CDR3 sequence (DNA): TGTGCCAGCAGTGATCCCCCAGGGTACCGAAGCACAGATACGCAGTATTTT.

The chain has TRBV7-9 and TRBJ2-5, with D maybe TRBD1 (6 bases). This CDR3 contains 13 residues. Germline V gene lookup returns CDR1 SEHNR and CDR2 FQNEAQ (reference sequence). V was cut by 5 bases and J by 4 bases, with 11 bases left in between. CDR3: CASSPRGRETQYF. In nucleotides, the CDR3 is TGTGCCAGCAGCCCCAGGGGTCGAGAGACCCAGTACTTC.

This clone was counted only a few times. V usage is TRBV27 and J usage is TRBJ2-5; 9 bases line up with TRBD1. The CDR3 totals 15 residues. Per germline, CDR1 MNHEY and CDR2 SMNVEV (reference sequence). J lost 5 bases, V lost 2 bases, and 6 bases had no gene match. CDR3 sequence reads: CASSLGRQGGETQYF. For the CDR3, the DNA is TGTGCCAGCAGTTTAGGTAGACAGGGGGGTGAGACCCAGTACTTC.

The V gene is TRBV3-1 (or the pseudogene TRBV3-2), the J gene TRBJ2-2; D is unclear. The CDR3 is made up of 17 amino acids. Deletions cut 4 bases from V and 4 bases from J, with 19 bases between. In germline, CDR1 is LGHDT, CDR2 YNNKEL (reference sequence). The CDR3 here is CASSRRRSLGTTGELFF. CDR3 coding DNA: TGTGCCAGCAGCCGCCGTAGGAGCCTCGGTACCACCGGGGAGCTGTTTTTT.

This sequence joins TRBV12-5 and TRBJ1-5; D remains ambiguous. This CDR3 region has 13 residues. Trimming took 1 base from V and 6 from J, leaving 7 bases between them. Per the germline V gene, CDR1 is LGHNT and CDR2 is FRNRAP. The CDR3 DNA is TGTGCTAGTGGTTTGGCGAGGGTTCAGCCCCAGCATTTT. Encoded protein: CASGLARVQPQHF.

This sequence joins TRBV19 and TRBJ2-7; D call uncertain. Germline values: CDR1 LNHDA, CDR2 SQIVND (reference sequence). The CDR3 runs to 13 residues. Trimming pared 4 bases from V and 2 bases from J, leaving 9 bases between. CDR3 amino acids: CASSTRRAYEQYF. The CDR3 DNA follows: TGTGCCAGTAGTACGAGACGGGCCTACGAGCAGTACTTC.

This clone was seen only once. The chain employs TRBV6-2 or TRBV6-3 and TRBJ1-5; unclear D gene. CDR3 length equals 14 residues. From germline, CDR1 is MNHEY and CDR2 SVGEGT. The V end lost 2 bases, the J end lost 0 bases, and 5 bases lay between the germline ends. The CDR3 sequence: CASSYHSSNQPQHF. In DNA form, the CDR3 reads TGTGCCAGCAGTTACCACAGTAGCAATCAGCCCCAGCATTTT.